Each of the 25 T cell receptor beta chains below was sequenced from the same sample in a study of control samples from healthy donors and cancer patients. Generated by immunoSEQ multiplex PCR, the TCRdb table keeps only in-frame clones and is missing some. The table shows around 68,000 clones, with around 80% occurring only once. Sequenced material: blood. These TCRs come from a man aged 55 to 70 in good health.

This clone was recorded a few times. The gene calls are TRBV19 and TRBJ2-3; the match to TRBD2 covers 12 bases. This CDR3 is 16 amino acids long. Germline loops: CDR1 LNHDA, CDR2 SQIVND (reference sequence). With V trimmed by 4 bases and J by 7 bases, 9 bases remained unmatched. The DNA for the CDR3 is TGTGCCAGTAGTACCACCCTAGCGGGAGGGCCAAATACGCAGTATTTT. Protein product: CASSTTLAGGPNTQYF.

The V gene is TRBV6-5, the J gene TRBJ1-1; the D gene is possibly TRBD1 (5 bases). The CDR3 is 13 amino acids. Trimming cost V 9 bases and J 1 base, with 12 bases left between them. From germline, CDR1 is MNHEY and CDR2 SVGAGI. The CDR3 coding sequence is TGTGCCAGAAGGAGGGGCTGGAACACTGAAGCTTTCTTT. It specifies CARRRGWNTEAFF.

This clone was found many times. The chain uses TRBV30 and TRBJ2-2; D may be TRBD2 (7 bases). The germline V and J ends were trimmed by 4 bases and 1 base, with 10 bases remaining between them. This CDR3 comprises 14 residues. Looked up from germline, CDR1 is GTSNPN and CDR2 is SVGIG (reference sequence). CDR3 DNA sequence: TGTGCCTGGAAGCGGGACATGAACACCGGGGAGCTGTTTTTT. This codes for CAWKRDMNTGELFF.

The chain uses TRBV24-1 and TRBJ1-1; the D is unclear. V lost 4 bases and J lost 6, with 11 bases in between. Germline lookup yields CDR1 KGHDR and CDR2 SFDVKD. The CDR3 totals 13 residues. The CDR3 nucleotides are TGTGCCACCAGTGAAACCTACGGGGCTGAAGCTTTCTTT. Protein: CATSETYGAEAFF.

The count of this clone is one. The J gene is TRBJ2-7, the V gene TRBV25-1; D remains ambiguous. Germline CDR1 MGHDK, CDR2 SYGVNS. V lost 4 bases and J 3 bases, leaving 16 bases between the germline ends. The CDR3 has 15 residues. CDR3 sequence (DNA): TGTGCCAGCAGTGGCGGCAGCCGCCAAATCTACGAGCAGTACTTC. It translates to CASSGGSRQIYEQYF.

V is TRBV19 and J is TRBJ1-4, with D uncertain. The CDR3 covers 13 residues. Germline V CDR1 and CDR2: LNHDA, SQIVND (reference sequence). V shed 8 bases and J shed 3 bases, with 10 bases lying between them. The CDR3 region is CASAGRSNEKLFF. The CDR3 DNA follows: TGTGCCAGTGCAGGACGGTCTAATGAAAAACTGTTTTTT. Drawing the rest from reference TRBV19 and TRBJ1-4, the complete variable domain is DGGITQSPKYLFRKEGQNVTLSCEQNLNHDAMYWYRQDPGQGLRLIYYSQIVNDFQKGDIAEGYSVSREKKESFPLTVTSAQKNPTAFYLCASAGRSNEKLFFGSGTQLSVL.

CDR3 in amino acids: CASSFTGTRGDEQFF. As DNA, the CDR3 is TGTGCCAGCAGCTTCACCGGGACCCGGGGGGATGAGCAGTTCTTC. J is TRBJ2-1 and V is TRBV9; 7 bases line up with TRBD2. CDR3 length: 15 amino acids. Trimming cost V 4 bases and J 8 bases; bases outside gene matches: 12. Germline values: CDR1 SGDLS, CDR2 YYNGEE.

J is TRBJ2-7 and V is TRBV19; TRBD1 might be the D (5 bases). In germline, CDR1 is LNHDA, CDR2 SQIVND (reference sequence). The CDR3 runs 14 residues. Trimming shortened V by 4 bases and J by 3 bases, and 13 bases separated the two germline ends. The CDR3 spells CASSRQPTNYEQYF. CDR3 sequence (DNA): TGTGCCAGTAGTAGACAGCCTACTAACTACGAGCAGTACTTC. Full variable domain (rest looked up from reference TRBV19 and TRBJ2-7): DGGITQSPKYLFRKEGQNVTLSCEQNLNHDAMYWYRQDPGQGLRLIYYSQIVNDFQKGDIAEGYSVSREKKESFPLTVTSAQKNPTAFYLCASSRQPTNYEQYFGPGTRLTVT.

This chain links TRBV29-1 with TRBJ2-1; 9 bases fit TRBD1. The CDR3 runs 12 residues. V trimming: 4 bases; J trimming: 7 bases; junction bases outside the gene matches: 2. Germline values: CDR1 SQVTM, CDR2 ANQGSEA. The CDR3 bases are TGCAGCGTTGTGGACAGGGGAAATGAGCAGTTCTTC. The encoded protein is CSVVDRGNEQFF.

This chain uses TRBV7-2 with TRBJ1-6; no clear D. The CDR3 contains 15 residues. Germline CDR1 is SGHTA and CDR2 is FQGNSA. Trimming shortened V by 5 bases and J by 4 bases, and 12 bases separated the two germline ends. CDR3 in DNA: TGTGCCAGCAGCCCACGCGCGGGTTATAATTCACCCCTCCACTTT. It translates to CASSPRAGYNSPLHF.

This clone was seen just once. This chain uses TRBV30 with TRBJ1-2; D ambiguous. V was cut by 5 bases and J by 4 bases, with 11 bases left in between. The CDR3 extends over 12 amino acids. Germline V lookup: CDR1 GTSNPN, CDR2 SVGIG (reference sequence). The CDR3 DNA is TGTGCCTGGGTGACGGATATCTATGGCTACACCTTC. Protein product: CAWVTDIYGYTF.

This clone has only a few counts. This rearrangement joins TRBV5-4 to TRBJ2-5; 11 bases map to TRBD2. The CDR3 is 17 amino acids. V lost 5 bases, J lost 5 bases, and 14 bases stayed unmatched. Germline V gene sequence: CDR1 SGHNT, CDR2 YYREEE (reference sequence). CDR3 coding DNA: TGTGCCAGCAGAAGGGGACTAGCGGAAGAAGGAATCGAGACCCAGTACTTC. Its protein product is CASRRGLAEEGIETQYF.

The sample holds one count of this clone. V is TRBV27 and J is TRBJ2-7; a weak D match, TRBD1 (5 bases). The CDR3 spans 15 residues. With 2 bases removed from V and 2 bases from J, the gap between germline ends came to 13 bases. Germline V CDR1 and CDR2: MNHEY, SMNVEV (reference sequence). CDR3 bases: TGTGCCAGCAGTTTAAAAATACAGGCCCCCTACGAGCAGTACTTC. Translated: CASSLKIQAPYEQYF.

This rearrangement joins TRBV5-6 to TRBJ1-4, with TRBD1 matching over 7 bases. Germline V lookup: CDR1 SGHDT, CDR2 YYEEEE. J lost 0 bases, V lost 4 bases, and 6 bases had no gene match. The CDR3 contains 16 residues. The CDR3 is CASSQTGNATNEKLFF. In DNA, the CDR3 is TGTGCCAGCAGCCAGACAGGGAACGCAACTAATGAAAAACTGTTTTTT.

This clone was recorded only once. The chain employs TRBV7-3 and TRBJ2-5, with TRBD2 as a possible D gene (6 bases). Germline lookup yields CDR1 SGHTA and CDR2 FQGTGA. The CDR3 length is 15 residues. The V and J ends lost 1 base and 5 bases respectively, with 14 bases between them. The CDR3 bases are TGTGCCAGCAGCTTAAATGGGGGAGGTAGGGAGACCCAGTACTTC. Amino acids: CASSLNGGGRETQYF. The whole variable domain, filled in from reference TRBV7-3 and TRBJ2-5, reads GAGVSQTPSNKVTEKGKYVELRCDPISGHTALYWYRQSLGQGPEFLIYFQGTGAADDSGLPNDRFFAVRPEGSVSTLKIQRTERGDSAVYLCASSLNGGGRETQYFGPGTRLLVL.

This clone was picked up one time. The rearrangement links TRBV6-6 to TRBJ1-6; D not certain. Per germline, CDR1 MNHNY and CDR2 SVGAGI (reference sequence). The CDR3 loop spans 14 amino acids. V was clipped by 5 bases and J by 4 bases, with 9 bases between them. As DNA, the CDR3 is TGTGCCAGCAGTACCGGAGGGTATAATTCACCCCTCCACTTT. It is translated as CASSTGGYNSPLHF.

This chain joins TRBV3-1 (or the pseudogene TRBV3-2) and TRBJ2-1; TRBD2 aligns across 11 bases. The junction had 12 bases not matched to a gene; V was cut back by 1 base and J by 10 bases. The CDR3 is 17 residues long. The germline V gene has CDR1 LGHDT and CDR2 YNNKEL (reference sequence). CDR3 in amino acids: CASSQVWTSGLILEQFF. The CDR3 coding sequence is TGTGCCAGCAGCCAAGTTTGGACTAGCGGGTTGATACTGGAGCAGTTCTTC.

The chain recombines TRBV27 with TRBJ2-7; TRBD2 matches 8 bases. V lost 5 bases to trimming and J lost 3 bases; unmatched junction nucleotides: 15. This CDR3 contains 17 residues. CDR1 MNHEY and CDR2 SMNVEV come from the germline V gene (reference sequence). This CDR3 is CASSHRSGTSWFYEQYF. The CDR3, as DNA: TGTGCCAGCAGTCACCGCTCCGGGACTAGTTGGTTCTACGAGCAGTACTTC.

This clone came up once. This chain uses TRBV6-5 with TRBJ2-7; D not resolved. Germline V CDR1 and CDR2: MNHEY, SVGAGI. Between the trimmed V and J ends, which lost 2 bases and 5 bases, there was a span of 10 bases. The CDR3 totals 13 residues. CDR3 in DNA: TGTGCCAGCAGTTACGGAGAGCACAACGAGCAGTACTTC. Translation gives CASSYGEHNEQYF.

This chain links TRBV30 with TRBJ1-1, with a tentative D call TRBD1 (6 bases). CDR1 is GTSNPN, CDR2 SVGIG, per germline (reference sequence). The CDR3 consists of 16 residues. Trimming stripped 2 bases from V and 4 bases from J, with 20 bases between. The CDR3 is CAWSPGDRLVGTEAFF. CDR3 sequence (DNA): TGTGCCTGGAGTCCAGGGGACCGACTAGTCGGCACTGAAGCTTTCTTT.

The chain carries TRBV6-2 or TRBV6-3 and TRBJ2-7; 7 nucleotides line up with TRBD2. The CDR3 is made up of 14 amino acids. Germline CDR1 and CDR2: MNHEY and SVGEGT. Trimming at V came to 4 bases and at J to 2 bases, leaving 5 bases not matched to a gene. The DNA for the CDR3 is TGTGCCAGCAGTTGGGGGAGCGGGACCTACGAGCAGTACTTC. This encodes CASSWGSGTYEQYF.

The rearrangement joins TRBV21-1 to TRBJ2-2; the D call TRBD2 from the table was never checked on the DNA. TRBV21-1 is a known pseudogene. The CDR3 is 14 residues long. DNA of the CDR3: TGTGCCAGCCGCGGGAGGGCCTGTACCGGGGAGCTGTTTTTT. Amino acid sequence: CASRGRACTGELFF.

The chain employs TRBV5-5 and TRBJ1-4; 8 positions agree with TRBD1. With V trimmed by 3 bases and J by 2 bases, 12 bases remained unmatched. Germline-derived CDR1 and CDR2 are SGHKS and YYEKEE (reference sequence). CDR3 length: 18 amino acids. CDR3 DNA sequence: TGTGCCAGCAGCTCGTCTCTTCCAGGGGGCCTTACTAATGAAAAACTGTTTTTT. Residues: CASSSSLPGGLTNEKLFF.

The genes are TRBV7-2 and TRBJ2-1; 8 nucleotides align to TRBD1. CDR1 and CDR2 from the germline V gene are SGHTA and FQGNSA. V was pared by 4 bases and J by 8 bases, with 4 bases of the junction left unmatched. The CDR3 runs 13 residues. The CDR3 bases are TGTGCCAGCAGCTCCCAGGGGGCTCATGAGCAGTTCTTC. Amino acid sequence: CASSSQGAHEQFF.

This sequence joins TRBV18 and TRBJ2-1; 14 bases match TRBD2. Germline loops: CDR1 KGHSH, CDR2 LQKENI. V lost 4 bases, J lost 1 base, and 9 bases stayed unmatched. CDR3 length equals 19 residues. The CDR3, as DNA: TGTGCCAGCTCACTAACCGGGACTAGCGGGAGTAGTTCCTACAATGAGCAGTTCTTC. Translating it yields CASSLTGTSGSSSYNEQFF. The variable domain in full, with the rest retrieved from reference TRBV18 and TRBJ2-1, is NAGVMQNPRHLVRRRGQEARLRCSPMKGHSHVYWYRQLPEEGLKFMVYLQKENIIDESGMPKERFSAEFPKEGPSILRIQQVVRGDSAAYFCASSLTGTSGSSSYNEQFFGPGTRLTVL.